The source of this TCR beta chain is a study of somatic mutations in cytotoxic T cells in rheumatoid arthritis (dated by TCRdb to about 2017). Regarding the complete study: Some T-cell populations stained with V beta antibodies were sorted by flow on a FACSAria II or Sony SH800 to nearly 100% purity, with sorted V beta1+ cells additionally subjected to TCRB sequencing. To characterize clonality, the study used TCRB deep sequencing while asking whether somatic mutations are carried by expanded CD8+ T-cell clones in newly diagnosed, untreated rheumatoid arthritis. TCRB deep sequencing covered about 60 patients with rheumatoid arthritis along with under 25 healthy controls. Median age was essentially the same in the patient group and the control group. Broad study findings and their caveats: The largest CD8+ clone made up more than 20% of CD8+ cells in about an eighth of the roughly 65 patients, and blood and synovial fluid shared several identical CD8+ TCRB sequences. The antigen targets of the expanded CD8+ clones were unknown, and absence from virus-specific databases did not rule out viral specificity. No adjustment for multiple comparisons was made for the slight TRBV07 underrepresentation in patients. CD8+ T-cell clonality did not differ significantly between rheumatoid arthritis patients and age-matched healthy controls. Healthy controls showed no age-related increase in CD8+ clonality, whereas patients did (Spearman r ≈ 0.5).

Genomic DNA underwent TCRB CDR3 sequencing using the immunoSEQ assay. As for how the authors treated the data: Nothing other than productive TCRB rearrangements was included in the analyses. Clonality was calculated as a Shannon entropy-based productive clonality index, and a clone was defined by a unique TCRB CDR3 sequence. Repertoire overlap between two samples was calculated from the template counts of each clone relative to total templates per sample. V-gene usage measured by flow cytometry correlated with TCRB sequencing V-gene usage, with a Spearman r of approximately 0.57. TCRdb provides this immuneACCESS table in a form limited to in-frame rearrangements. Some clones are lacking; in checked studies, under half of them reflect an unresolved V gene, and why the rest are absent is not known. The V and J calls and the clone size are those of that table, but D and trimming were determined from the DNA. The sample table lists under 20,000 clones, 86% of them with a count of one. Roughly 14% of the sample is in the top ten clones.

With a median age of approximately 56 years (range about 21-70) and around 50% female, the healthy controls consisted of 15 to 25 blood donors whose buffy coats were used. Positive magnetic bead selection on an AutoMACS was used to isolate CD4+ and CD8+ cells, with flow cytometry used to check purity. Peripheral blood mononuclear cells were obtained using density gradient separation with Ficoll-Paque PLUS. DNA was extracted from CD4-enriched, CD8-enriched or PBMC samples with Nucleospin Tissue or Tissue XS kits and quantified with a Qubit 2.0 fluorometer. Compared with germline, V lacks 4 bases and J lacks 4 bases; bases without a gene match: 10. The germline V gene (reference sequence) sets CDR1 to LNHNV and CDR2 to YYDKDF. From the cysteine through the phenylalanine, the CDR3 covers 16 amino acids. This entry keeps only the CDR3 DNA: 48 bases, framed from base 1. On this clone itself: Its antigen is unknown. Base qualities are missing; no much larger clone stands one base away.

Specimen: CD8+ T cells sorted from blood. The sequence is built from TRBV15 and TRBJ2-1; TRBD2 aligns with 7 central bases. This TCR came from a man aged 40-50 years in good health. The CDR3 sequence is CATSILGSGLYNEQFF. Here is the DNA: TGTGCCACCAGCATATTGGGTAGCGGGTTGTACAATGAGCAGTTCTTC.